The next 15 T cell receptor beta chains were all read from a single sample in a study of cytomegalovirus exposure and HLA in healthy donors. Primers for the PCR totalled 60 Vbeta and 13 Jbeta. The method was immunoSEQ multiplex PCR; TCRdb's version includes in-frame clones alone and lacks a portion of them. The repertoire consists of 150,000 or so clones, with over 70% occurring once and the leading ten covering around 14%. The specimen sequenced was PBMCs. The receptors were gathered from a woman in her forties in good health and CMV-seronegative.

The rearrangement uses TRBV28 and TRBJ2-5; TRBD1 matches at 12 bases. Germline V lookup: CDR1 MDHEN, CDR2 SYDVKM. The CDR3 has 17 residues. After removal of 3 bases from V and 5 bases from J, the junction contained 10 bases not matched to a gene. This chain's CDR3 is CASSFGDRGLRGETQYF. Written as DNA, the CDR3 is TGTGCCAGCAGTTTTGGGGACAGGGGGCTTAGGGGGGAGACCCAGTACTTC.

V and J are TRBV27 and TRBJ2-2; 13 nucleotides align to TRBD2. V shed 4 bases, J shed 5 bases, and the junction held 1 base outside the gene matches. This CDR3 is 15 amino acids long. Germline values: CDR1 MNHEY, CDR2 SMNVEV (reference sequence). This CDR3 reads CASSSTSGRTGELFF. CDR3 nucleotides: TGTGCCAGCAGTTCGACTAGCGGGAGGACCGGGGAGCTGTTTTTT.

The genes are TRBV5-6 and TRBJ2-2; 10 nucleotides agree with TRBD1. Germline-derived CDR1 and CDR2 are SGHDT and YYEEEE. Trimming at V came to 6 bases and at J to 7 bases, leaving 6 bases not matched to a gene. The CDR3 has 14 residues. DNA for the CDR3: TGTGCCAGCACCCCCGGGACAGGGGTCGGGGAGCTGTTTTTT. It translates to CASTPGTGVGELFF.

This clone occurred once. This chain joins TRBV28 and TRBJ2-4; 11 bases match TRBD2. CDR1 is MDHEN, CDR2 SYDVKM, per germline. The junction had 5 bases not matched to a gene; V was cut back by 4 bases and J by 0 bases. The CDR3 extends over 17 amino acids. CDR3 amino acids: CASSSGTSGVAKNIQYF. CDR3 nucleotides: TGTGCCAGCAGTTCAGGGACTAGCGGAGTAGCCAAAAACATTCAGTACTTC.

The rearrangement links TRBV2 to TRBJ1-4; D perhaps matches TRBD1 (5 bases). Trimming left V 4 bases short and J 1 base short, with 10 bases between. Germline V gene data show CDR1 as SNHLY and CDR2 as FYNNEI. The CDR3 covers 15 residues. The CDR3 reads CASSGLDRTNEKLFF. In nucleotides, the CDR3 is TGTGCCAGCAGTGGACTAGACAGAACTAATGAAAAACTGTTTTTT.

This clone has just one count. The CDR3 DNA is TGCGCCAGCAGCCATTTTACCGGGACAGGGTTTAACGAGCAGTACTTC. It yields the protein CASSHFTGTGFNEQYF. The chain couples TRBV4-1 to TRBJ2-7, with TRBD1 identical over 9 bases. This CDR3 has 16 amino acids. Trimming cost V 3 bases and J 5 bases; bases outside gene matches: 11. The germline V gene encodes CDR1 MGHRA and CDR2 YSYEKL.

This chain links TRBV7-3 with TRBJ2-7, with D perhaps TRBD1 (6 bases). Per germline, CDR1 SGHTA and CDR2 FQGTGA. The CDR3 has 14 amino acids. V was pared by 5 bases and J by 5 bases, with 16 bases between. CDR3 bases: TGTGCCAGCAGCCTTGGCAGGGGAAGAAACGAGCAGTACTTC. It encodes CASSLGRGRNEQYF.

This chain connects TRBV28 to TRBJ1-1, with D perhaps TRBD1 (5 bases). The CDR3 runs 15 residues. In germline, CDR1 is MDHEN, CDR2 SYDVKM. Between the trimmed V and J ends, which lost 2 bases and 7 bases, there was a span of 17 bases. In DNA, the CDR3 is TGTGCCAGCAGTTTAGGGTCTGGGGCTTTGAGTGAAGCTTTCTTT. Translation gives CASSLGSGALSEAFF.

This chain connects TRBV28 to TRBJ1-1; D possibly corresponds to TRBD1 (5 bases). This CDR3 contains 13 residues. Per the germline V gene, CDR1 is MDHEN and CDR2 is SYDVKM. The germline V and J ends were trimmed by 7 bases and 0 bases, with 9 bases remaining between them. DNA for the CDR3: TGTGCCAGCACCTGGGGGGTGAACACTGAAGCTTTCTTT. Amino acids: CASTWGVNTEAFF.

The chain is built from TRBV7-2 and TRBJ2-2; TRBD2 aligns across 10 bases. The length of the CDR3 is 16 residues. Per germline, CDR1 SGHTA and CDR2 FQGNSA. Trimming cost V 4 bases and J 1 base; bases outside gene matches: 3. The CDR3 DNA reads as TGTGCCAGCAGCTCTGGACTAGCGGTGAACACCGGGGAGCTGTTTTTT. The encoded protein is CASSSGLAVNTGELFF.

The rearrangement links TRBV12-5 to TRBJ2-2; 7 bases agree with TRBD1. After removal of 6 bases from V and 5 bases from J, the junction contained 12 bases not matched to a gene. There are 16 residues in the CDR3. CDR1 LGHNT and CDR2 FRNRAP come from the germline V gene. CDR3 loop: CASGLTRGLGTGELFF. DNA of the CDR3: TGTGCTAGTGGCTTAACTAGGGGGCTTGGTACCGGGGAGCTGTTTTTT.

V and J are TRBV9 and TRBJ2-3; D possibly corresponds to TRBD2 (7 bases). This CDR3 has 15 residues. Trimming removed 6 bases at V and 0 bases at J, with 14 bases between. Germline CDR1 is SGDLS and CDR2 is YYNGEE. The CDR3 is CASNVGGGSTDTQYF. The CDR3, as DNA: TGTGCCAGCAACGTGGGCGGGGGCAGCACAGATACGCAGTATTTT. The variable domain in full, with the rest retrieved from reference TRBV9 and TRBJ2-3, is DSGVTQTPKHLITATGQRVTLRCSPRSGDLSVYWYQQSLDQGLQFLIQYYNGEERAKGNILERFSAQQFPDLHSELNLSSLELGDSALYFCASNVGGGSTDTQYFGPGTRLTVL.

The chain links TRBV28 to TRBJ1-1; 9 bases are shared with TRBD1. V trimming: 6 bases; J trimming: 4 bases; junction bases outside the gene matches: 9. Germline lookup yields CDR1 MDHEN and CDR2 SYDVKM. CDR3 length equals 15 residues. As DNA, the CDR3 is TGTGCCAGCAGGAACACAGGGGGCGCATTCACTGAAGCTTTCTTT. Encoded protein: CASRNTGGAFTEAFF.

This chain joins TRBV9 and TRBJ2-5; D gene ambiguous. This CDR3 region has 13 residues. Germline CDR1 SGDLS, CDR2 YYNGEE. V lost 3 bases and J 5 bases, leaving 11 bases between the germline ends. CDR3 sequence (DNA): TGTGCCAGCAGCGAGCGCCCCTGGGAGACCCAGTACTTC. Translation: CASSERPWETQYF.

This clone was detected only once. The chain uses TRBV30 and TRBJ1-1; TRBD1 agrees at 7 bases. After removal of 3 bases from V and 1 base from J, the junction contained 5 bases not matched to a gene. CDR1 and CDR2 (germline): GTSNPN, SVGIG (reference sequence). The CDR3 has 14 residues. The CDR3 reads CAWRGGQQNTEAFF. DNA of the CDR3: TGTGCCTGGAGGGGGGGACAGCAGAACACTGAAGCTTTCTTT.